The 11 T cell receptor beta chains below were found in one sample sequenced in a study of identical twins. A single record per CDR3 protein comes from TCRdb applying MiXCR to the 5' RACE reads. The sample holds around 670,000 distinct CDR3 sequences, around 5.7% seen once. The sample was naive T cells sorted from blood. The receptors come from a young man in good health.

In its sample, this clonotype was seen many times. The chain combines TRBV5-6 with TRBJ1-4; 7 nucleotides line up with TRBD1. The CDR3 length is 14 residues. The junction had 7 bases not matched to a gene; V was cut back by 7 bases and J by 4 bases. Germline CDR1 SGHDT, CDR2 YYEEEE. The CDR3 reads CASRPGQNNEKLFF. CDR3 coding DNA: TGTGCCAGCCGGCCGGGACAGAATAATGAAAAACTGTTTTTT. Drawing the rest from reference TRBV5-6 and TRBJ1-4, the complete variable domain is DAGVTQSPTHLIKTRGQQVTLRCSPKSGHDTVSWYQQALGQGPQFIFQYYEEEERQRGNFPDRFSGHQFPNYSSELNVNALLLGDSALYLCASRPGQNNEKLFFGSGTQLSVL.

The CDR3 protein is CASSQVQGVSQPQHF. The CDR3 DNA reads as TGCGCCAGCAGCCAAGTCCAGGGGGTAAGTCAGCCCCAGCATTTT. This chain uses TRBV4-1 with TRBJ1-5; 7 nucleotides line up with TRBD1. The CDR3 is 15 amino acids. From germline, CDR1 is MGHRA and CDR2 YSYEKL. Losses at the gene ends were 1 base for V and 6 bases for J; bases not matched to a gene: 6.

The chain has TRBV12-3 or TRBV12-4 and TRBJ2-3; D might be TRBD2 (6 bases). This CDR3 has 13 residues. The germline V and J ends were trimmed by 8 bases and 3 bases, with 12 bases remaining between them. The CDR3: CASAGSLTDTQYF. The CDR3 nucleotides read TGTGCCAGCGCGGGGAGTCTGACAGATACGCAGTATTTT.

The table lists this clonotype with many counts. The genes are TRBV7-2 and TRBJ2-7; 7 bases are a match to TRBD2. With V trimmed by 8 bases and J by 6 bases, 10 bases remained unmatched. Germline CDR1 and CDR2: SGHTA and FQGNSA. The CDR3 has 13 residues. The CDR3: CASGGLPRGEQYF. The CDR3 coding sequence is TGTGCCAGCGGGGGACTACCCCGGGGCGAGCAGTACTTC.

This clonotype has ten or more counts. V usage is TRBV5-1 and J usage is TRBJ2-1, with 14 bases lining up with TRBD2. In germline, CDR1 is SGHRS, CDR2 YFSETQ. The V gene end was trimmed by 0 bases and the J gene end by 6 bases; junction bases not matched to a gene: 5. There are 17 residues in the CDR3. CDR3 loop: CASSLERLAGGGNEQFF. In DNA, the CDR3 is TGCGCCAGCAGCTTGGAGCGACTAGCGGGAGGGGGCAATGAGCAGTTCTTC.

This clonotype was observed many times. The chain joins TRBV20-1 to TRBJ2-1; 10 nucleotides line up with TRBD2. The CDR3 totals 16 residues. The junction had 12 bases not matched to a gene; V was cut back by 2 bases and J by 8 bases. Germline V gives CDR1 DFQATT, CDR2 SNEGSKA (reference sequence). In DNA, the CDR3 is TGCAGTGCTAGATGGTGGTCTAGCGGGAGAGGATATGAGCAGTTCTTC. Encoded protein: CSARWWSSGRGYEQFF.

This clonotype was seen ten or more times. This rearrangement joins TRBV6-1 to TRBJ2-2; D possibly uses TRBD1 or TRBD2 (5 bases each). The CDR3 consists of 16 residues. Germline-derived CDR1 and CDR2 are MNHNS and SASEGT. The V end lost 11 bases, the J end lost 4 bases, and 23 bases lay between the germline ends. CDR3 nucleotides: TGTGCCGCCAAAACCATACTAGGGGCGGGCACCGGGGAGCTGTTTTTT. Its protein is CAAKTILGAGTGELFF.

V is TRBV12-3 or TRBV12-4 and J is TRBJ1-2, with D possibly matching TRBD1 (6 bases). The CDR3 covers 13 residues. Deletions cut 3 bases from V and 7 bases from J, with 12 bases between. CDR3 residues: CASSFQGRSGYTF. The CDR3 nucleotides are TGTGCCAGCAGTTTTCAGGGGCGGAGTGGCTACACCTTC.

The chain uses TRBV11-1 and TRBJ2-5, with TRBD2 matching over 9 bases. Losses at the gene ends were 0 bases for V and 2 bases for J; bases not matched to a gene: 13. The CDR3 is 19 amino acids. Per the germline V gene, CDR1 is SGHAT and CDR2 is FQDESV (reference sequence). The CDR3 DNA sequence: TGTGCCAGCAGCTTAGCGAGGGCTAGCGGGACCGCATATCAAGAGACCCAGTACTTC. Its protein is CASSLARASGTAYQETQYF.

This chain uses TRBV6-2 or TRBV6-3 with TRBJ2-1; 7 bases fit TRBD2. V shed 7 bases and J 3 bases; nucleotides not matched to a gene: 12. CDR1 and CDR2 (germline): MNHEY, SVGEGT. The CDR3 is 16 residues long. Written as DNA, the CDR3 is TGTGCCAGCAAACCCCTCGGACTAGACCTCTACAATGAGCAGTTCTTC. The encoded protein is CASKPLGLDLYNEQFF.

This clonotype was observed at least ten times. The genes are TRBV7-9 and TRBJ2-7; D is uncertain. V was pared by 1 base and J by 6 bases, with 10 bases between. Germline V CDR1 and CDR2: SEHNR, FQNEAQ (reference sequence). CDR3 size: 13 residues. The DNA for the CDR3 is TGTGCCAGCAGCTTAGGTTCCGTGAGCGAGCAGTACTTC. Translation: CASSLGSVSEQYF.